A selection of T cell receptor beta chains follows, all from one sample in a study of T cell changes during pregnancy in multiple sclerosis. Some clones are missing from TCRdb's copy, which holds only in-frame ones; the method was immunoSEQ multiplex PCR. The data show 55,000 to 75,000 clones, 75% to 95% seen once. The sample was peripheral blood, taken in the third trimester of pregnancy. The source is a female donor in good health, enrolled as a control in a pregnancy study. Each CDR3 is given with its conserved first and last residue. Each record gives: D gene, J gene, V gene, CDR3 protein. D genes are given only for firm matches.

d_gene: TRBD1
j_gene: TRBJ2-7
v_gene: TRBV19
CDR3aa: CASSMGQGVGEQYF

d_gene: TRBD2
j_gene: TRBJ2-6
v_gene: TRBV5-4
CDR3aa: CASRGTSGGSGANVLTF

d_gene: .
j_gene: TRBJ2-3
v_gene: TRBV6-5
CDR3aa: CASSDMDTQYF

d_gene: TRBD2
j_gene: TRBJ2-7
v_gene: TRBV2
CDR3aa: CASSRLAGPYEQYF

d_gene: TRBD1
j_gene: TRBJ2-1
v_gene: TRBV27
CDR3aa: CASKKPLGQGFNEQFF

d_gene: .
j_gene: TRBJ2-7
v_gene: TRBV28
CDR3aa: CASSSLQAKQYF

d_gene: TRBD2
j_gene: TRBJ2-1
v_gene: TRBV10-2
CDR3aa: CASSPRREGYNEQFF

d_gene: TRBD1
j_gene: TRBJ1-1
v_gene: TRBV2
CDR3aa: CASRVQGVRNTEAFF

d_gene: .
j_gene: TRBJ1-5
v_gene: TRBV7-2
CDR3aa: CASSSRQGNQPQHF

d_gene: TRBD2
j_gene: TRBJ2-1
v_gene: TRBV9
CDR3aa: CASSESRLAVFREQFF

d_gene: .
j_gene: TRBJ1-2
v_gene: TRBV6-1
CDR3aa: CATTRDRANYGYTF

d_gene: .
j_gene: TRBJ2-3
v_gene: TRBV19
CDR3aa: CASRAQRRADTQYF

d_gene: TRBD1
j_gene: TRBJ2-7
v_gene: TRBV2
CDR3aa: CASYSRQGISYEQYF

d_gene: TRBD2
j_gene: TRBJ2-5
v_gene: TRBV28
CDR3aa: CASSGLALKETQYF

d_gene: .
j_gene: TRBJ2-1
v_gene: TRBV7-9
CDR3aa: CASSLHGGQGYNEQFF

d_gene: .
j_gene: TRBJ2-1
v_gene: TRBV7-9
CDR3aa: CASSLGSGYNEQFF

d_gene: TRBD2
j_gene: TRBJ2-7
v_gene: TRBV7-8
CDR3aa: CASTWTSGRTSGQYF

d_gene: .
j_gene: TRBJ1-2
v_gene: TRBV12-5
CDR3aa: CASGLGGGDGYTF

d_gene: .
j_gene: TRBJ2-1
v_gene: TRBV27
CDR3aa: CASSLGRNEQFF

d_gene: .
j_gene: TRBJ2-3
v_gene: TRBV4-2
CDR3aa: CASSQGTGTDTQYF

d_gene: TRBD1
j_gene: TRBJ1-4
v_gene: TRBV4-1
CDR3aa: CASSQLGGTGGEKLFF

d_gene: .
j_gene: TRBJ1-6
v_gene: TRBV19
CDR3aa: CARQQADSPLHF

d_gene: TRBD1
j_gene: TRBJ1-1
v_gene: TRBV9
CDR3aa: CASSPGGTGNTEAFF

d_gene: TRBD2
j_gene: TRBJ2-1
v_gene: TRBV29-1
CDR3aa: CSVEGLAELSYNEQFF

d_gene: TRBD1
j_gene: TRBJ1-6
v_gene: TRBV14
CDR3aa: CASSQGQGPSSYNSPLHF

d_gene: TRBD2
j_gene: TRBJ2-1
v_gene: TRBV5-1
CDR3aa: CASSSPVLERGLLEQFF

d_gene: .
j_gene: TRBJ1-1
v_gene: TRBV5-4
CDR3aa: CASSLTGNTEAFF

d_gene: TRBD2
j_gene: TRBJ2-5
v_gene: TRBV19
CDR3aa: CASSIKGRGGGETQYF

d_gene: .
j_gene: TRBJ1-5
v_gene: TRBV19
CDR3aa: CASSIRDSNQPQHF

d_gene: .
j_gene: TRBJ1-1
v_gene: TRBV6-5
CDR3aa: CASRSTGEAFF